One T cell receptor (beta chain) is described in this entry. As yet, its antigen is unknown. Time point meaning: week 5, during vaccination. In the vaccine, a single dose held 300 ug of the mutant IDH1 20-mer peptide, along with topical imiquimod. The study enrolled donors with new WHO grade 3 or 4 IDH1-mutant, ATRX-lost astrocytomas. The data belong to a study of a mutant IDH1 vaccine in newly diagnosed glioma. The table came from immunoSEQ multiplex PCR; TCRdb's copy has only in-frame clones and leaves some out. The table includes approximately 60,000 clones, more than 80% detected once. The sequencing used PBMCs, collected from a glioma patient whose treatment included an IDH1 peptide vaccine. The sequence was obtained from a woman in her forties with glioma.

The CDR3 region is CASIGWTDSSYEQYF. The CDR3 DNA follows: TGCGCCAGCATTGGATGGACAGACAGCTCCTACGAGCAGTACTTC. This sequence joins TRBV10-2 and TRBJ2-7; TRBD1 might be the D (6 bases). V lost 7 bases and J 0 bases, leaving 16 bases between the germline ends. CDR1 and CDR2 from the germline V gene are WSHSY and SAAADI. The CDR3 has 15 residues.